In its sample, the clone carrying this T cell receptor (beta chain) was seen once. Its antigen is as yet unknown. The data belong to a study of STAT5B mutations in CD4+ large granular lymphocyte leukemia. Study-wide context: Among healthy controls, a particular HLA allele went with more CDR3 'QG' motifs. Study-wide results and limits: Compared with healthy controls (2/35), patient top clones favored TRBV06 (8/27).

Germline V gene lookup returns CDR1 KGHSH and CDR2 LQKENI. The CDR3 loop spans 14 amino acids. V was trimmed by 5 bases and J by 6 bases, leaving 14 bases between them. Assay used: immunoSEQ multiplex PCR; TCRdb lists only in-frame clones, some missing. Found here are about 23,000 clones, 70% to 80% of them singletons; the top ten hold 0.4% to 0.45%. The chain is built from TRBV18 and TRBJ2-1; tentatively, D is TRBD2 (5 bases). The TCR originated in a human donor in good health. Material: CD4+ T cells from blood buffy coats. In DNA form, the CDR3 reads TGTGCCAGCTCAGTCGGGGAGACCCTCAATGAGCAGTTCTTC. Its protein is CASSVGETLNEQFF.